The 9 T cell receptor beta chains presented below share a single source sample, sequenced in a study of T cell responses to AZD1222 COVID-19 vaccine. Profiled with immunoSEQ multiplex PCR; TCRdb holds only in-frame clones, not every one. The sample yields some 92,000 clones, roughly 90% seen once. This specimen was peripheral blood, taken on day 0 of AZD1222 vaccination. The receptors come from an adult in good health.

This chain uses TRBV9 with TRBJ1-2; D ambiguous. The germline V and J ends were trimmed by 4 bases and 8 bases, with 15 bases remaining between them. Germline CDR1 SGDLS, CDR2 YYNGEE. The length of the CDR3 is 13 residues. The CDR3 loop reads CASSFTGEGGYTF. The CDR3 DNA is TGTGCCAGCAGCTTTACCGGGGAAGGGGGCTACACCTTC.

The chain uses TRBV7-6 and TRBJ1-6, with TRBD1 matching 8 bases. V lost 5 bases to trimming and J lost 4 bases; unmatched junction nucleotides: 4. CDR1 and CDR2 from the germline V gene are SGHVS and FNYEAQ. This CDR3 region has 15 residues. This chain's CDR3 is CASSRDRMYNSPLHF. CDR3 nucleotide sequence: TGTGCCAGCAGCCGGGACAGGATGTATAATTCACCCCTCCACTTT.

This chain joins TRBV4-3 and TRBJ1-1; no clear D gene. CDR1 is LGHNA, CDR2 YSLEER, per germline. CDR3 length equals 15 residues. Deletions cut 1 base from V and 1 base from J, with 10 bases between. The CDR3 nucleotides are TGCGCCAGCAGCCAAGGGGCTGGAGGGAACACTGAAGCTTTCTTT. This sequence encodes CASSQGAGGNTEAFF.

The chain links TRBV9 to TRBJ2-1, with D tentatively TRBD1 or TRBD2 (5 bases each). V was trimmed by 0 bases and J by 2 bases, leaving 15 bases between them. CDR1 is SGDLS, CDR2 YYNGEE, per germline. This CDR3 is built from 17 residues. The CDR3 nucleotides are TGTGCCAGCAGCGTAGCAAGTGGGACCTCACCCTACAATGAGCAGTTCTTC. Protein: CASSVASGTSPYNEQFF.

This chain joins TRBV25-1 and TRBJ2-5; perhaps TRBD2 as D (6 bases). The CDR3 sequence is 14 residues long. Trimming pared 6 bases from V and 1 base from J, leaving 12 bases between. The germline CDR1 and CDR2 sequences are MGHDK and SYGVNS. The CDR3 spells CASSGTSFQETQYF. Here the CDR3 DNA reads TGTGCCAGCAGCGGGACTTCTTTCCAAGAGACCCAGTACTTC. Full variable domain (outside the CDR3, taken from reference TRBV25-1 and TRBJ2-5): EADIYQTPRYLVIGTGKKITLECSQTMGHDKMYWYQQDPGMELHLIHYSYGVNSTEKGDLSSESTVSRIRTEHFPLTLESARPSHTSQYLCASSGTSFQETQYFGPGTRLLVL.

J is TRBJ2-1 and V is TRBV15; TRBD2 agrees at 10 bases. V shed 3 bases and J 3 bases; nucleotides not matched to a gene: 5. The CDR3 runs to 16 residues. Germline V gives CDR1 LNHNV, CDR2 YYDKDF (reference sequence). The CDR3 is CATSRVLAGVYNEQFF. In DNA form, the CDR3 reads TGTGCCACCAGCAGGGTTCTAGCGGGAGTCTACAATGAGCAGTTCTTC.

CDR3 residues: CASSADREEKLFF. The CDR3 DNA reads as TGTGCCAGCAGTGCCGACAGAGAAGAAAAACTGTTTTTT. The gene calls are TRBV12-3 or TRBV12-4 and TRBJ1-4, with D possibly being TRBD1 (5 bases). The CDR3 runs to 13 residues. Trimming pared 5 bases from V and 8 bases from J, leaving 12 bases between.

This sequence joins TRBV5-4 and TRBJ1-2; maybe TRBD1 (5 bases). CDR3 length equals 13 residues. The germline V gene encodes CDR1 SGHNT and CDR2 YYREEE (reference sequence). V was pared by 7 bases and J by 4 bases, with 14 bases between. The DNA of the CDR3 is TGTGCCAGCGGCTCGCAGGGTGGCTATGGCTACACCTTC. It encodes CASGSQGGYGYTF.

The chain links TRBV5-4 to TRBJ1-4; 7 positions agree with TRBD1. Losses at the gene ends were 5 bases for V and 3 bases for J; bases not matched to a gene: 4. From germline, CDR1 is SGHNT and CDR2 YYREEE (reference sequence). CDR3 length: 14 amino acids. The CDR3 bases are TGTGCCAGCAGTTTCCAGGGGGCTAATGAAAAACTGTTTTTT. Protein sequence: CASSFQGANEKLFF.